The sequence of this T cell receptor beta chain was determined in a study of T cells in Graves' hyperthyroidism and ophthalmopathy. Study observations and caveats: Most thyroid clonotypes expanded above 0.001 appeared in blood too. Model-based prediction identified ophthalmopathy a median roughly 5.9 months prior to its onset.

This clonotype was counted ten times or more. No antigen is known for it. Participants, patients aged 18 to 65, had newly diagnosed hyperthyroidism with a duration under 2 months. At first hyperthyroidism diagnosis, before any ophthalmopathy symptoms, the blood sample was collected. Amplified regions were TCR beta CDR3 sequences from RNA transcripts. HTBI primers drove first-round RT-PCR of the TCR CDR3. MiXCR, applied by TCRdb to the multiplex PCR reads, yields one record per CDR3 protein. The sample shows a few hundred thousand distinct CDR3 sequences, 13% to 15% of them seen only once. Germline values: CDR1 LNHNV, CDR2 YYDKDF (reference sequence). V lost 1 base to trimming and J lost 3 bases, with 10 bases between them. CDR3 size: 15 residues.

The chain couples TRBV15 to TRBJ2-1; weak D call: TRBD2 (6 bases). Sequenced material: blood. The source is a woman aged 40 to 55 with Graves' hyperthyroidism that later progressed to Graves' ophthalmopathy. The CDR3 reads CATSRVSGVYNEQFF. CDR3 coding DNA: TGTGCCACCAGCAGAGTGTCGGGGGTCTACAATGAGCAGTTCTTC. The complete variable domain, with remaining parts taken from reference TRBV15 and TRBJ2-1, reads DAMVIQNPRYQVTQFGKPVTLSCSQTLNHNVMYWYQQKSSQAPKLLFHYYDKDFNNEADTPDNFQSRRPNTSFCFLDIRSPGLGDTAMYLCATSRVSGVYNEQFFGPGTRLTVL.